This TCR beta chain was identified during a study of shared clonotypes between healthy human individuals. Study conclusions and caveats: Sharing across a few donors was seen in around 5.1% of naive CD4 clonotypes. The study found lower generation probabilities in non-shared clonotypes than in those shared by all four donors.

This clone was found once. Antigen: not known. Assay: immunoSEQ multiplex PCR; the TCRdb copy retains only in-frame clones and omits some. The data show roughly 700,000 clones, with 74% seen just once and about 1.8% held by the top ten. The specimen sequenced was memory CD4+ T cells sorted from blood. The subset here: CD45RA-negative fraction. The receptor comes from a woman aged 25-40 years in good health.

The CDR3 is CASRRNSGGSSYEQYF. CDR3 sequence (DNA): TGTGCCAGCAGACGCAATAGCGGGGGATCCTCCTACGAGCAGTACTTC. The rearrangement joins TRBV6-6 to TRBJ2-7; 9 bases are a match to TRBD2. V gave up 6 bases and J gave up 0 bases; unmatched junction bases: 9. This CDR3 is 16 amino acids long. CDR1 is MNHNY, CDR2 SVGAGI, per germline (reference sequence).